One TCR beta chain is described in this entry. This entry is derived from a study of blood T cell repertoires in COVID-19. The protocol was immunoSEQ multiplex PCR, while the TCRdb copy is restricted to in-frame clones and leaves out a portion. Of 250,000 to 350,000 clones in the sample, approximately 85% were seen once. The cohort comprised adults aged 18 to 89 years residing in 20 to 30 US areas. Membership in each cohort depended on participant-reported clinical history. Unmatched junction bases numbered 10, after V lost 4 bases and J lost 0 bases. The CDR3 sequence is 16 residues long. Germline CDR1 is SGHDT and CDR2 is YYEEEE.

The sequenced sample was PBMCs or T cells enriched from blood (not recorded which). The genes are TRBV5-6 and TRBJ2-7; 7 bases fit TRBD1. This receptor was obtained from a woman younger than 45 who had recovered from COVID-19. The CDR3 loop is CASSIEGQLSSYEQYF. DNA of the CDR3: TGTGCCAGCAGCATCGAGGGACAGCTGAGCTCCTACGAGCAGTACTTC.